This T cell receptor beta chain emerged from a study of cytomegalovirus exposure and HLA in healthy donors (dated by TCRdb to about 2017). About the investigation overall: In an earlier analysis of some 550 of the donors, 276 Gb of sequence data and roughly 100 million unique TCR beta sequences from about 179 million T cells were reported. Across approximately 400 genotyped donors of the cohort, an average of approximately 200,000 unique TCR beta nucleotide sequences per donor were sequenced, and around 20% of those sequences were non-productive. A separate validation cohort of 90 to 150 different subjects was used in addition to the roughly 720-subject first cohort. In a later analysis, previously published TCR beta repertoires from 550 to 750 donors were re-analyzed and high-resolution HLA genotyping was added so that TCR occurrence patterns could be studied. About 280 gigabases of sequencing data and 91 million or so unique TCR sequences made up an early release that covered approximately 620 HLA-typed donors. Both class I and class II loci were covered by HLA typing, at four-digit resolution. The study was designed to test whether signatures of past pathogen exposure could be identified by cataloging public T cell receptors. The later analysis used no new phenotypic data to find candidate immune exposures, relying instead on TCR beta sequences and their occurrence across donors. Of the roughly 410 genotyped donors, 75% to 85% were placed in the genetic ancestry cluster associated with self-reported Caucasian donors. The number of typed donors differed by locus: about 629-630 for A, B, C, DRB1 and DQB1; roughly 510 for DQA1; 600 to 610 for DPA1; and some 470 for DPB1. Roughly five DR-DQ haplotypes were handled as single units for association and clustering, since linkage in the cohort was strong. To predict cytomegalovirus infection status, the study combined high-throughput TCR immunosequencing, statistical association of individual TCRs with disease status, and machine learning. Donor age, sex, ethnicity and CMV serostatus were compiled together with the repertoire data. A later genetic analysis used genome-wide SNP genotypes for about 65% of the 666 donors, treating that subset as a discovery cohort. Every discovery cohort repertoire had been produced on one sequencing platform. The study used immunosequencing to profile the T cell repertoires of several hundred subjects and linked those repertoires to cytomegalovirus serostatus. To decide whether each TCR beta V gene segment behaved as functional or pseudogenic, an earlier analysis of approximately 590 of the donors relied on high-throughput TCR beta sequencing. The investigation overall reported the following: When HLA alleles, especially DR and DQ, strongly co-occurred, TCR associations were difficult to assign to individual alleles. In vitro tests confirmed that a few of the cytomegalovirus-associated TCR beta chains recognize cytomegalovirus antigens. A cluster of highly shared sequence variants was judged likely to represent a technical artifact of the sequencing pipeline. Because counts were too low, some 16 rarely observed V segments, including chromosome 9 orphons, were excluded from the earlier analysis of 587 of the donors. In a later analysis, the rate of TCR association differed among HLA loci, with DRB1 alleles having the most associated TCRs and HLA-C alleles having the fewest. In a later genetic analysis, fewer N-insertions in productive TCRs were reported among donors in an Asian-associated ancestry cluster than the approximately 670-donor mean. The classifier was reported to diagnose cytomegalovirus status with high specificity and sensitivity in both the original and validation cohorts. Specific HLA alleles were associated with roughly 17,000 TCR beta sequences at a false discovery rate of 0.05 in a later analysis. In an earlier analysis of 587 of the donors, most TCR beta V segments appeared in productive rearrangements about 87% or about 30% of the time, broadly matching IMGT annotations. Across donors, most TCR sequences were observed very rarely, whereas some public TCRs were present in many individuals. A total of roughly 160 TCR beta chains were listed by the study as associated with cytomegalovirus. A further reported finding was that TCR beta sequences accurately predicted the HLA-A and HLA-B alleles for most subjects in the first cohort. According to a later analysis, most CMV-associated TCR beta chains appeared to be HLA-restricted, and the HLA associations seemed to be driven largely by CMV exposure. A later analysis found that HLA-associated TCR beta chains were more clonally expanded and had lower generation probabilities than equally common non-associated chains. Presence/absence analyses assumed roughly uniform sequencing depth across donors, an assumption that may not hold. According to a later analysis, parvovirus B19, influenza, CMV and Epstein-Barr virus appeared linked to several top co-occurrence clusters. Immune exposure information for the cohort was limited to CMV serostatus. Because HLA typing was missing for some donors at each locus, association tests included only the typed subset. Linkage disequilibrium might explain the correlated functional status among segregating V segments, but an unknown experimental factor could not be excluded. The authors suggested that the approach could potentially be generalized to other disease states and immunological phenotypes. In a later genetic analysis, a missense DCLRE1C variant was associated with V-gene and J-gene trimming of TCR beta chains, and the association was replicated in an independent cohort. In this cohort, only TCR beta chains were sequenced, and detectable features were limited by the absence of alpha or paired-chain data.

The cohort comprised 710 or so healthy bone marrow donors. At the time of sampling, all cohort members were nominally healthy, though unrecorded immune exposures were likely present. The donor tested CMV seronegative and was one of the 352 seronegative cohort members. Each donor provided a peripheral blood sample, and peripheral blood mononuclear cells were used for TCR beta sequencing. Genomic DNA extraction from the blood cell samples was performed with the Qiagen DNeasy Blood Extraction Kit. The receptor library was made with the immunoSEQ multiplex PCR assay. For the multiplex PCR, a mixture combining 60 forward primers for TCR Vbeta segments and 13 reverse primers for TCR Jbeta segments was used. The CDR3 region of rearranged TCR beta genes was amplified from genomic DNA by a multiplex PCR assay. The amplified TCR beta libraries were sequenced on the Illumina HiSeq System as 87-base-pair reads. As for the authors' bioinformatics: A later analysis counted approximately 84 million unique TCR beta chains across the roughly 700 repertoires, and 9 million to 14 million of these chains were shared by at least two donors. To remove PCR and sequencing errors, raw reads were error-corrected and collapsed into unique sequences using a nearest-neighbor algorithm that merged closely related sequences. V, D and J gene segments were assigned by aligning CDR3 sequences to IMGT reference sequences. For a sequence to be retained, a match of at least six nucleotides to both a V gene segment and a J gene segment was required. Rearrangements were classified as productive when the CDR3 lacked stop codons and remained in frame with V and J, and all other rearrangements were classified as non-productive. CDR3 was defined by IMGT convention, running from the second conserved V-encoded cysteine to the conserved J-encoded phenylalanine. The earlier analysis of about 620 of the donors excluded sequences that lacked an unambiguous match to a single V gene segment. In an earlier analysis of 587 of the donors, V segments were called functional above 56.7% productive rearrangements and were called segregating when the between-donor standard deviation exceeded 5%. A statistical classification framework was developed to diagnose cytomegalovirus status using the catalog of TCR beta chain sequences. A later analysis assigned V and J genes by comparing TCR nucleotide sequences with IMGT/GENE-DB human TR gene sequences. In a later analysis, CDR3 sequences and most-parsimonious VDJ recombination scenarios were assigned using the TCRdist pipeline. A later analysis defined each TCR beta chain by its CDR3 amino acid sequence plus V-gene family, and excluded reads lacking a unique V-gene family. In a later analysis, several hundred highly shared, low-generation-probability nucleotide sequences were removed to address suspected cross-contamination and a sequencing artifact. In a later analysis, a clonal expansion index was calculated for each public chain from normalized within-repertoire ranks of inferred template counts. In a later analysis, generation probabilities were computed with a VDJ recombination model fitted to out-of-frame rearrangements, and the resulting probabilities were checked against IGoR. Hypergeometric tests were used in a later analysis to score TCR-TCR, TCR-HLA and TCR-CMV co-occurrence, with a repertoire-size bias correction applied to the TCR pairs. To estimate false discovery rates, a later analysis permuted the HLA or CMV assignments 20 times. In a later analysis, co-occurring TCRs were grouped using DBSCAN, with TCRdist sequence similarity added in when clustering inside HLA-allele-positive subsets. Repertoires with fewer than 30,000 or more than 120,000 public chains, plus five repertoires with anomalous nucleotide sharing, were excluded from co-occurrence clustering. The immuneACCESS repertoire file appears here via TCRdb, limited to in-frame rearrangements. These files lack a portion of the clones; in checked studies, under half of the deficit traces to unresolved V genes, and the cause of the others is not known. The DNA was the basis for D and trimming; V, J and clone size are from that table. Counted in this sample were 150,000 to 200,000 clones; 77% of them appeared once. Jointly, the top ten make up 1.5% to 2% of the sample.

This clone was seen once. What this receptor recognizes is not known. Base-call qualities are not available, and no considerably larger clone is one nucleotide away. The receptor's source is a woman aged 30 to 39 in good health and CMV-seronegative. The sequenced sample consisted of PBMCs.

The CDR3 reads CSVDSLAGGGSYNEQFF. The nucleotide sequence reads as follows: TGCAGCGTTGATAGTCTAGCGGGAGGTGGGTCCTACAATGAGCAGTTCTTC. The receptor chain draws on TRBV29-1 and TRBJ2-1; 11 bases in the junction line up with TRBD2. CDR1 SQVTM and CDR2 ANQGSEA are derived from the germline V gene. The CDR3 sequence holds 17 residues, the cysteine and phenylalanine included. Just the 51-base CDR3 DNA is kept, in frame starting at base 1. At the junction V is shortened by 3 bases and J by 1 base; bases outside the gene matches: 8.